Following are 19 T cell receptor beta chains from one sample sequenced in a study of post-analysis software for immune sequencing data. Study conclusions and caveats: Controls showed lower frequencies than patients for five TRBV segments, and TRBV5-6, TRBV5-1 and TRBV20-1 were among these.

TCR beta cDNA libraries had unique molecular identifiers. TCRdb re-called the PCR reads through MiXCR, storing one row per CDR3 protein. In the table there are hundreds of thousands of distinct CDR3 sequences, 40% to 55% of which are singletons. Their target antigens are unknown. Source material: blood. The receptor source for this set is a girl aged 5-17 years with multiple sclerosis.

This clonotype was observed a handful of times. The CDR3 reads CSVVRAGRSYNEQFF. The CDR3 region has the DNA TGCAGCGTGGTAAGAGCGGGAAGGTCCTACAATGAGCAGTTCTTC. The chain recombines TRBV29-1 with TRBJ2-1; 7 nucleotides agree with TRBD2. Germline loops: CDR1 SQVTM, CDR2 ANQGSEA. The V and J ends lost 6 bases and 1 base, in that order; junction bases with no gene match: 9. The CDR3 has 15 residues.

In this sample, this clonotype turned up a few times. The chain uses TRBV10-3 and TRBJ2-5, with D perhaps TRBD1 (5 bases). The tail of the sequence fits TRBJ2-7 better, so the J call may be wrong. CDR1 and CDR2 (germline): ENHRY, SYGVKD. The CDR3 runs 12 residues. The CDR3 region is CAISAQGNEQYF. The DNA for the CDR3 is TGTGCCATCAGTGCTCAGGGAAACGAGCAGTACTTC.

V gene TRBV27 combines with J gene TRBJ2-5, with 14 positions matching TRBD2. Germline V lookup: CDR1 MNHEY, CDR2 SMNVEV (reference sequence). After removal of 5 bases from V and 5 bases from J, the junction contained 10 bases not matched to a gene. The CDR3 runs to 17 residues. The CDR3 sequence: CASSARLAGGPGETQYF. CDR3 DNA sequence: TGTGCCAGCAGTGCCCGACTAGCGGGAGGGCCCGGCGAGACCCAGTACTTC.

This clonotype was seen a few times. The V gene is TRBV11-1, the J gene TRBJ1-1; D uncertain. The germline CDR1 and CDR2 sequences are SGHAT and FQDESV (reference sequence). Between the trimmed V and J ends, which lost 6 bases and 3 bases, there was a span of 8 bases. This CDR3 is 12 amino acids long. The DNA of the CDR3 is TGTGCCAGCAGAAATGTGGACACTGAAGCTTTCTTT. This gives the protein CASRNVDTEAFF.

The V and J genes are TRBV2 and TRBJ2-5; D is ambiguous. The CDR3 is 11 amino acids. Germline values: CDR1 SNHLY, CDR2 FYNNEI. Trimming shortened V by 6 bases and J by 5 bases, and 7 bases separated the two germline ends. This CDR3 is CASRIKETQYF. CDR3 DNA sequence: TGTGCCAGCAGGATAAAGGAGACCCAGTACTTC.

There are a few counts of this clonotype. This chain connects TRBV2 to TRBJ2-1, with 9 bases aligning to TRBD2. The CDR3 length is 14 residues. Germline V gene data show CDR1 as SNHLY and CDR2 as FYNNEI. V shed 10 bases and J 14 bases; nucleotides not matched to a gene: 18. CDR3 in DNA: TGTGCCATCACAACCGGGACTAGCCCACGAGGGAAGTTCTTC. Translation: CAITTGTSPRGKFF. Together with reference TRBV2 and TRBJ2-1, the CDR3 gives the full variable domain: EPEVTQTPSHQVTQMGQEVILRCVPISNHLYFYWYRQILGQKVEFLVSFYNNEISEKSEIFDDQFSVERPDGSNFTLKIRSTKLEDSAMYFCAITTGTSPRGKFFGPGTRLTVL.

This clonotype was detected only a few times. The CDR3 region has the DNA TGTGCCAGCAGCTTAAATGGCCCTCGGGGCAATGAGCAGTTCTTC. It yields the protein CASSLNGPRGNEQFF. The chain couples TRBV7-2 to TRBJ2-1; perhaps TRBD2 as D (5 bases). There are 15 residues in the CDR3. CDR1 and CDR2 (germline): SGHTA, FQGNSA. V was trimmed by 2 bases and J by 6 bases, leaving 14 bases between them.

In its sample, this clonotype was seen a few times. The chain couples TRBV20-1 to TRBJ2-5; TRBD2 aligns across 7 bases. CDR1 is DFQATT and CDR2 is SNEGSKA in the germline V gene (reference sequence). The ends lost 5 bases at V and 4 bases at J; junction bases unmatched: 1. The CDR3 totals 11 residues. The CDR3 region is CSAGGGETQYF. The CDR3 nucleotides are TGCAGTGCTGGGGGGGGAGAGACCCAGTACTTC.

This clonotype has a handful of counts. This sequence joins TRBV29-1 and TRBJ2-7; 8 nucleotides match TRBD2. This CDR3 comprises 13 residues. CDR1 and CDR2 (germline): SQVTM, ANQGSEA. The trim removed 1 base at V and 2 bases at J, leaving 1 base unmatched. CDR3 amino acids: CSVEAGGAYEQYF. CDR3 DNA: TGCAGCGTTGAAGCCGGGGGGGCCTACGAGCAGTACTTC.

V is TRBV28 and J is TRBJ2-7; perhaps TRBD1 as D (6 bases). V was shortened by 1 base and J by 3 bases, with 10 bases between the two germline ends. This CDR3 spans 14 amino acids. Germline loops: CDR1 MDHEN, CDR2 SYDVKM. This CDR3 reads CASSLSDSIYEQYF. CDR3 sequence (DNA): TGTGCCAGCAGTTTATCGGACAGTATCTACGAGCAGTACTTC. The complete variable domain, with remaining parts taken from reference TRBV28 and TRBJ2-7, reads DVKVTQSSRYLVKRTGEKVFLECVQDMDHENMFWYRQDPGLGLRLIYFSYDVKMKEKGDIPEGYSVSREKKERFSLILESASTNQTSMYLCASSLSDSIYEQYFGPGTRLTVT.

V is TRBV4-3 and J is TRBJ2-1; the match to TRBD2 covers 8 bases. CDR1 LGHNA and CDR2 YSLEER come from the germline V gene. After removal of 4 bases from V and 4 bases from J, the junction contained 27 bases not matched to a gene. The CDR3 extends over 22 amino acids. The CDR3 spells CASSREESGSPEARAGYNEQFF. The CDR3 bases are TGCGCCAGCAGCCGAGAAGAAAGCGGGAGCCCGGAGGCCCGAGCGGGATACAATGAGCAGTTCTTC.

The genes are TRBV27 and TRBJ1-1; 7 bases match TRBD1. The CDR3 has 16 residues. After removal of 6 bases from V and 2 bases from J, the junction contained 12 bases not matched to a gene. The germline V gene encodes CDR1 MNHEY and CDR2 SMNVEV (reference sequence). The CDR3 region has the DNA TGTGCCAGCAGGACAGGGTTGGGGGGATCCAACACTGAAGCTTTCTTT. The encoded protein is CASRTGLGGSNTEAFF.

This clonotype was picked up a small number of times. The chain is built from TRBV12-3 or TRBV12-4 and TRBJ2-1; 7 bases map to TRBD2. This CDR3 comprises 14 residues. J gave up 0 bases and V 6 bases, and 2 bases lay outside the gene matches. Here the CDR3 DNA reads TGTGCCAGCAGAGCGGGGATCTCCTACAATGAGCAGTTCTTC. It is translated as CASRAGISYNEQFF.

This clonotype was detected a few times. The V call is TRBV7-2, the J call TRBJ1-2; 7 bases align to TRBD1. There are 14 residues in the CDR3. The germline V gene has CDR1 SGHTA and CDR2 FQGNSA. Trimming at V came to 5 bases and at J to 1 base, leaving 4 bases not matched to a gene. CDR3 protein: CASSAGTDNYGYTF. CDR3 nucleotides: TGTGCCAGCAGCGCCGGGACAGATAACTATGGCTACACCTTC.

V usage is TRBV25-1 and J usage is TRBJ2-6; D possibly uses TRBD1 or TRBD2 (5 bases each). Germline CDR1 MGHDK, CDR2 SYGVNS. CDR3 length equals 15 residues. The V end lost 6 bases, the J end lost 2 bases, and 11 bases lay between the germline ends. As DNA, the CDR3 is TGTGCCAGCAGCGAGTGGGACGCTGGGGCCAACGTCCTGACTTTC. As protein: CASSEWDAGANVLTF. Filled out from reference TRBV25-1 and TRBJ2-6, the complete variable domain reads EADIYQTPRYLVIGTGKKITLECSQTMGHDKMYWYQQDPGMELHLIHYSYGVNSTEKGDLSSESTVSRIRTEHFPLTLESARPSHTSQYLCASSEWDAGANVLTFGAGSRLTVL.

The chain couples TRBV28 to TRBJ2-7; maybe TRBD2 (6 bases). Trimming took off 7 bases at V and 0 bases at J, with 10 bases between the two ends. CDR3 length: 13 amino acids. Germline CDR1 reads MDHEN; CDR2 reads SYDVKM. The CDR3 DNA reads as TGTGCCAGCACGGACGGGAGCTCCTACGAGCAGTACTTC. This gives the protein CASTDGSSYEQYF.

The sample holds a few counts of this clonotype. The chain recombines TRBV7-2 with TRBJ2-3, with 8 bases matching TRBD2. This CDR3 region has 15 residues. Germline loops: CDR1 SGHTA, CDR2 FQGNSA. J gave up 4 bases and V 1 base, and 4 bases lay outside the gene matches. CDR3 sequence (DNA): TGTGCCAGCAGCTTAGACCCGGGAGGGGCAGATACGCAGTATTTT. This codes for CASSLDPGGADTQYF.

This clonotype has only a few counts. This rearrangement joins TRBV28 to TRBJ2-3, with D tentatively TRBD1 (6 bases). The CDR3 loop spans 14 amino acids. V dropped 3 bases and J dropped 5 bases, with 12 bases sitting between them. Germline values: CDR1 MDHEN, CDR2 SYDVKM. CDR3 sequence: CASSFDLGGDTQYF. The CDR3 region has the DNA TGTGCCAGCAGTTTCGATTTAGGGGGAGATACGCAGTATTTT. The entire variable domain, with the rest obtained from reference TRBV28 and TRBJ2-3, is as follows: DVKVTQSSRYLVKRTGEKVFLECVQDMDHENMFWYRQDPGLGLRLIYFSYDVKMKEKGDIPEGYSVSREKKERFSLILESASTNQTSMYLCASSFDLGGDTQYFGPGTRLTVL.

The chain couples TRBV29-1 to TRBJ2-7; 7 bases map to TRBD2. Trimming took 6 bases from V and 3 from J; bases not matched to a gene: 11. Germline CDR1 reads SQVTM; CDR2 reads ANQGSEA. The CDR3 has 14 residues. CDR3 sequence (DNA): TGCAGCGTCTCCATGTCTAGCGGAGGCTACGAGCAGTACTTC. This sequence encodes CSVSMSSGGYEQYF.